This TCR beta chain was obtained from a study of blood T cell repertoires in COVID-19 (TCRdb year 2020). Background on the whole study: Samples covering the acute and convalescent phases of COVID-19 were provided by collaborators in the United States, Italy and Spain. Deeply sampled blood TCRbeta repertoires from subjects exposed to, actively infected with, or recovered from COVID-19 were included in the dataset. Where available, HLA class I and class II types were taken from metadata supplied by the sample provider and were not determined by assay-based typing. The prospective study material was composed of cDNA or gDNA derived from T cells, B-cell-depleted T cells, or PBMCs. A freely available public database, intended as a resource for researchers studying the immune response to SARS-CoV-2, is where the repertoires were released. Nearly every sample came with metadata listing a de-identified subject ID, COVID-19 status, age in years and sex. The samples were drawn from two sources: the first 160 participants of the ongoing ImmuneRACE study, and 950 to 1,500 subjects contributed by 6 global collaborators.

Study-wide findings and limitations: How much clinical and demographic metadata was included differed by source and by participant, and the metadata was provided uncurated.

Enrolling through a virtual design, the prospective study's participants ranged in age from about 18 to 89 years and lived across roughly 23 United States geographic areas. In the prospective study, cohorts were assigned on the basis of participant-reported clinical history obtained from a screening survey and a study questionnaire. For ImmuneRACE Cohort 3, a participant was defined as recovered based on two consecutive negative NP/OP PCR tests, clearance by a healthcare professional, or resolution of symptoms. In the prospective study, whole blood, serum and a nasopharyngeal or oropharyngeal swab were collected from each participant by mobile phlebotomists. Over an approximately two-month period, participants in the prospective study had the option of providing additional blood draws and questionnaires. Prospective study blood samples were shipped either frozen or at room temperature before DNA extraction.

About this clone itself: This clone's antigen is unknown. Base-call qualities are not available, and no considerably larger clone is one nucleotide away.

Looking up the germline V gene yields CDR1 MDHEN and CDR2 SYDVKM. The CDR3 sequence holds 16 residues, the cysteine and phenylalanine included. Only the CDR3 DNA stays, 48 bases, in frame from base 1. V trim: 2 bases; J trim: 6 bases; unmatched bases: 9. The immunoSEQ Assay, a bias-controlled multiplex PCR, was used to amplify TCRbeta CDR3 regions from genomic DNA. On the authors' methods: The number of nucleated cells in each sample was estimated by amplification of reference gene primers within the assay. To quantify the absolute abundance of each unique TCRbeta CDR3 rearrangement, sequence reads were collapsed and filtered. For each sample, productive Simpson clonality was calculated as the square root of Simpson's diversity index over productive rearrangements. The immuneACCESS repertoire file appears here via TCRdb, limited to in-frame rearrangements. These files lack a portion of the clones; in checked studies, under half of the deficit traces to unresolved V genes, and the cause of the others is not known. V, J and clone size derive from that table, while D and trimming were established from the DNA sequence. This sample comprises 110,000 to 150,000 clones, over 70% of them detected only once. The ten largest make up about 11% of the sample.

Sequenced input: PBMCs or T cells enriched from blood (not recorded which). The sequence derives from a man between 60 and 70 years old who had recovered from COVID-19. The V and J segments used are TRBV28 and TRBJ1-5, with 8 central nucleotides matching TRBD1. The CDR3 region: CASSLVSQGVGQPQHF. The DNA sequence is as follows: TGTGCCAGCAGTTTAGTGTCACAGGGGGTGGGTCAGCCCCAGCATTTT.